These 27 T cell receptor beta chains were sequenced from one sample in a study of T cell changes during pregnancy in multiple sclerosis. TCRdb keeps only in-frame clones here, not all; method: immunoSEQ multiplex PCR. The top ten hold about 0.4% of the sample, which has about 40,000 clones, 80% to 95% seen once. The sample in question was CD4+ T cells from peripheral blood mononuclear cells, obtained in the third trimester of pregnancy. The receptor set was obtained from a female donor with multiple sclerosis, enrolled in a pregnancy study.

This clone appeared once. This chain joins TRBV2 and TRBJ1-2; 7 nucleotides match TRBD1. Germline V lookup: CDR1 SNHLY, CDR2 FYNNEI. Trimming took 3 bases from V and 7 from J; bases not matched to a gene: 2. This CDR3 comprises 12 residues. The CDR3 loop is CASSDDRVGYTF. CDR3 DNA: TGTGCCAGCAGTGACGACAGGGTTGGCTACACCTTC.

The chain carries TRBV19 and TRBJ1-5; TRBD1 matches at 7 bases. After removal of 5 bases from V and 1 base from J, the junction contained 5 bases not matched to a gene. Germline V lookup: CDR1 LNHDA, CDR2 SQIVND (reference sequence). The CDR3 has 15 amino acids. This CDR3 is CASSGTDVSNQPQHF. CDR3 coding DNA: TGTGCCAGTAGTGGGACAGACGTGAGCAATCAGCCCCAGCATTTT.

In its sample, this clone was seen a few times. V usage is TRBV28 and J usage is TRBJ1-2; D is ambiguous. This CDR3 spans 11 amino acids. Germline loops: CDR1 MDHEN, CDR2 SYDVKM. Between the trimmed V and J ends, which lost 7 bases and 8 bases, there was a span of 11 bases. CDR3 bases: TGTGCCAGCACCTCCAATCAGGGCTACACCTTC. This encodes CASTSNQGYTF.

V gene TRBV5-6 combines with J gene TRBJ1-1, with D possibly TRBD1 on 6 matching bases. Germline CDR1 and CDR2: SGHDT and YYEEEE. The CDR3 is 13 amino acids. V gave up 1 base and J gave up 11 bases, with 15 bases separating them. The CDR3 protein is CASSLTRQGLAFF. The CDR3 nucleotides read TGTGCCAGCAGCTTGACCCGCCAGGGGCTCGCTTTCTTT.

The rearrangement uses TRBV19 and TRBJ1-3; no clear D. The V end lost 7 bases, the J end lost 5 bases, and 12 bases lay between the germline ends. The CDR3 consists of 13 residues. The germline CDR1 and CDR2 sequences are LNHDA and SQIVND (reference sequence). The CDR3 DNA is TGTGCCAGTATCTATCCCGCGCGAAACACCATATATTTT. It yields the protein CASIYPARNTIYF. The variable domain in full, completed from reference TRBV19 and TRBJ1-3, reads DGGITQSPKYLFRKEGQNVTLSCEQNLNHDAMYWYRQDPGQGLRLIYYSQIVNDFQKGDIAEGYSVSREKKESFPLTVTSAQKNPTAFYLCASIYPARNTIYFGEGSWLTVV.

At least ten counts were recorded for this clone. The chain links TRBV19 to TRBJ2-3, with 10 bases matching TRBD2. The CDR3 runs 16 residues. Germline assignment: CDR1 LNHDA and CDR2 SQIVND (reference sequence). Germline trimming cut 3 bases from V and 0 bases from J; bases unmatched to any gene: 3. CDR3 sequence: CASSIASGGSTDTQYF. The CDR3 DNA follows: TGTGCCAGTAGTATCGCTAGCGGGGGCAGCACAGATACGCAGTATTTT.

J is TRBJ2-7 and V is TRBV2; TRBD2 might be the D (6 bases). This CDR3 region has 14 residues. The germline V and J ends were trimmed by 6 bases and 4 bases, with 16 bases remaining between them. Per germline, CDR1 SNHLY and CDR2 FYNNEI. Written as DNA, the CDR3 is TGTGCCAGCAGGGGCGACGGGAGTCCTTACGAGCAGTACTTC. This codes for CASRGDGSPYEQYF.

The chain combines TRBV9 with TRBJ1-2; D call uncertain. Germline V lookup: CDR1 SGDLS, CDR2 YYNGEE. The CDR3 totals 16 residues. The V gene lost 0 bases and the J gene lost 4 bases, with 16 bases spanning the gap. Written as DNA, the CDR3 is TGTGCCAGCAGCGTAGGTATCGACATGCGTAGCTATGGCTACACCTTC. This sequence encodes CASSVGIDMRSYGYTF.

J is TRBJ1-5 and V is TRBV28, with D unclear. The CDR3 contains 16 residues. Trimming took off 3 bases at V and 4 bases at J, with 16 bases between the two ends. Germline V CDR1 and CDR2: MDHEN, SYDVKM. The CDR3, as DNA: TGTGCCAGCAGTTTGGTACTTACAGTAGATAATCAGCCCCAGCATTTT. Protein product: CASSLVLTVDNQPQHF.

The chain combines TRBV7-9 with TRBJ2-5, with a weak D call TRBD2 (6 bases). There are 14 residues in the CDR3. Looked up from germline, CDR1 is SEHNR and CDR2 is FQNEAQ (reference sequence). The V end was cut by 1 base, the J end by 2 bases, with 8 bases between. DNA for the CDR3: TGTGCCAGCAGCTTAGGGGCGGGGCAAGAGACCCAGTACTTC. This encodes CASSLGAGQETQYF.

This clone was picked up a small number of times. The chain joins TRBV19 to TRBJ2-2; weak D call: TRBD1 (5 bases). Germline loops: CDR1 LNHDA, CDR2 SQIVND (reference sequence). Trimming left V 5 bases short and J 3 bases short, with 10 bases between. CDR3 length equals 14 residues. The CDR3 sequence: CASSYQGDTGELFF. The CDR3 DNA sequence: TGTGCCAGTAGTTATCAGGGTGACACCGGGGAGCTGTTTTTT.

The chain combines TRBV19 with TRBJ1-1; a possible D gene is TRBD1 (5 bases). The CDR3 totals 14 residues. Germline V gene lookup returns CDR1 LNHDA and CDR2 SQIVND (reference sequence). V shed 1 base and J shed 1 base, with 7 bases lying between them. CDR3 residues: CASSIGGGNTEAFF. Written as DNA, the CDR3 is TGTGCCAGTAGTATAGGCGGGGGGAACACTGAAGCTTTCTTT.

The rearrangement uses TRBV6-6 and TRBJ2-2, with 7 nucleotides matching TRBD2. Germline V CDR1 and CDR2: MNHNY, SVGAGI (reference sequence). This CDR3 has 14 residues. V shed 8 bases, J shed 8 bases, and the junction held 11 bases outside the gene matches. This chain's CDR3 is CASVELGGRGELFF. CDR3 DNA sequence: TGTGCCAGCGTAGAACTCGGGGGGAGGGGGGAGCTGTTTTTT.

This clone was recorded once. The V call is TRBV11-3, the J call TRBJ2-1; TRBD1 matches 7 bases. There are 15 residues in the CDR3. CDR1 is SGHNT and CDR2 is YENEEA in the germline V gene. Trimming cost V 6 bases and J 1 base; bases outside gene matches: 6. This chain's CDR3 is CASSRGGSSYNEQFF. CDR3 DNA sequence: TGTGCCAGCAGTCGAGGGGGCAGTTCCTACAATGAGCAGTTCTTC.

The rearrangement joins TRBV2 to TRBJ1-1; D not resolved. The CDR3 totals 13 residues. V dropped 7 bases and J dropped 6 bases, with 15 bases sitting between them. Germline V gene sequence: CDR1 SNHLY, CDR2 FYNNEI. As DNA, the CDR3 is TGTGCCAGCAAGGGCCCGATGAGGGCTGAAGCTTTCTTT. Its protein is CASKGPMRAEAFF.

This chain's CDR3 is CASSQGQGRETQYF. The CDR3 region has the DNA TGTGCCAGCAGCCAAGGACAGGGACGAGAGACCCAGTACTTC. V gene TRBV9 combines with J gene TRBJ2-5, with 8 bases aligning to TRBD1. V lost 4 bases and J lost 4; bases outside the gene matches: 6. The CDR3 contains 14 residues. Germline V CDR1 and CDR2: SGDLS, YYNGEE. The full variable domain, in which reference TRBV9 and TRBJ2-5 provide the parts outside the CDR3, is DSGVTQTPKHLITATGQRVTLRCSPRSGDLSVYWYQQSLDQGLQFLIQYYNGEERAKGNILERFSAQQFPDLHSELNLSSLELGDSALYFCASSQGQGRETQYFGPGTRLLVL.

This chain connects TRBV5-1 to TRBJ2-5; TRBD1 matches at 9 bases. The CDR3 is made up of 14 amino acids. The trim removed 4 bases at V and 4 bases at J, leaving 5 bases unmatched. The germline gives CDR1 SGHRS, CDR2 YFSETQ. The CDR3 loop is CASSIRTGVETQYF. The DNA for the CDR3 is TGCGCCAGCAGCATCCGGACAGGGGTAGAGACCCAGTACTTC.

The chain recombines TRBV19 with TRBJ1-1; the D is unclear. V was trimmed by 9 bases and J by 0 bases, leaving 20 bases between them. The CDR3 runs 16 residues. Germline V CDR1 and CDR2: LNHDA, SQIVND (reference sequence). CDR3 loop: CASKPRTWTMNTEAFF. The CDR3 nucleotides are TGTGCCAGCAAACCCCGGACCTGGACTATGAACACTGAAGCTTTCTTT.

This chain joins TRBV4-1 and TRBJ2-1; TRBD2 is a possible D gene (6 bases). Germline loops: CDR1 MGHRA, CDR2 YSYEKL. The CDR3 runs 19 residues. Trimming shortened V by 0 bases and J by 0 bases, and 18 bases separated the two germline ends. The CDR3 sequence: CASSQDSLARPSSYNEQFF. CDR3 coding DNA: TGCGCCAGCAGCCAAGATAGCCTAGCGCGACCGAGCTCCTACAATGAGCAGTTCTTC.

This chain uses TRBV5-1 with TRBJ2-1; no clear D gene. Germline assignment: CDR1 SGHRS and CDR2 YFSETQ. V was shortened by 4 bases and J by 0 bases, with 11 bases between the two germline ends. The CDR3 is 15 residues long. CDR3 loop: CASSETPSSYNEQFF. The CDR3 nucleotides read TGCGCCAGCAGCGAGACTCCAAGCTCCTACAATGAGCAGTTCTTC.

This chain uses TRBV5-8 with TRBJ2-7; TRBD1 matches 7 bases. The CDR3 has 15 amino acids. Germline CDR1 and CDR2: SGHTS and YDEGEE. The junction had 9 bases not matched to a gene; V was cut back by 4 bases and J by 2 bases. This chain's CDR3 is CASSQGGRATYEQYF. The CDR3 DNA follows: TGTGCCAGCAGCCAAGGGGGCAGGGCAACCTACGAGCAGTACTTC.

This chain uses TRBV29-1 with TRBJ2-3; TRBD1 aligns across 9 bases. The germline CDR1 and CDR2 sequences are SQVTM and ANQGSEA. The CDR3 is 14 residues long. Trimming at V came to 5 bases and at J to 4 bases, leaving 7 bases not matched to a gene. The CDR3 region has the DNA TGCAGCGTTTCCAAGGGACAGGGCCCAGATACGCAGTATTTT. Protein sequence: CSVSKGQGPDTQYF.

The chain uses TRBV28 and TRBJ2-1, with TRBD2 matching over 13 bases. The CDR3 runs 17 residues. CDR1 and CDR2 (germline): MDHEN, SYDVKM. Germline trimming cut 5 bases from V and 4 bases from J; bases unmatched to any gene: 8. CDR3 residues: CASSPRTSGGPYNEQFF. CDR3 DNA: TGTGCCAGCAGTCCCCGGACTAGCGGGGGCCCTTACAATGAGCAGTTCTTC.

The chain is built from TRBV30 and TRBJ1-3, with D unresolved. The ends were cut back, 8 bases at V and 1 base at J, with 9 bases in the middle. The CDR3 contains 12 residues. Germline V CDR1 and CDR2: GTSNPN, SVGIG (reference sequence). The CDR3: CAGSGSGNTIYF. The CDR3 nucleotides read TGTGCCGGCTCGGGGTCTGGAAACACCATATATTTT.

This chain links TRBV7-8 with TRBJ1-1; D call uncertain. Germline V gene data show CDR1 as SGHVS and CDR2 as FQNEAQ. CDR3 length equals 14 residues. Trimming removed 1 base at V and 6 bases at J, with 12 bases between. The chain's CDR3 is CASSLGANVAEAFF. CDR3 bases: TGTGCCAGCAGCTTAGGGGCTAACGTCGCTGAAGCTTTCTTT.

The rearrangement uses TRBV11-2 and TRBJ2-7, with TRBD2 identical over 11 bases. With V trimmed by 4 bases and J by 2 bases, 4 bases remained unmatched. CDR3 size: 15 residues. The V gene's germline CDR1 is SGHAT and CDR2 FQNNGV. As DNA, the CDR3 is TGTGCCAGCAGCTCGGGACTAGCGGCACCCTACGAGCAGTACTTC. It codes for CASSSGLAAPYEQYF.

The chain recombines TRBV2 with TRBJ2-7; 8 bases match TRBD2. Losses at the gene ends were 3 bases for V and 7 bases for J; bases not matched to a gene: 5. The germline V gene has CDR1 SNHLY and CDR2 FYNNEI. This CDR3 has 13 residues. The CDR3 DNA sequence: TGTGCCAGCAGTGATGCGGGGGGCTGGGAGCAGTACTTC. It specifies CASSDAGGWEQYF.